This T cell receptor beta chain was documented in a study of cytomegalovirus exposure and HLA in healthy donors. Generated by immunoSEQ multiplex PCR, the TCRdb table keeps only in-frame clones and is missing some. Here the sample spans under 300,000 clones, approximately 84% being singletons. Germline lookup yields CDR1 MNHEY and CDR2 SMNVEV (reference sequence). Trimming stripped 5 bases from V and 3 bases from J, with 20 bases between. The CDR3 covers 17 residues. This TCR derives from a woman aged 25-40 years in good health and CMV-seropositive. The sequencing input was PBMCs. The chain carries TRBV27 and TRBJ2-4; maybe TRBD2 (7 bases). CDR3 sequence reads: CASSPGAQRGGKNIQYF. The CDR3 nucleotides are TGTGCCAGCAGTCCCGGGGCACAGAGGGGGGGCAAAAACATTCAGTACTTC.